This T cell receptor (beta chain) was sequenced in a study of vaccination effects on CD4 cells after COVID-19. Study-level background: Antigen-specific CD4+ T cells expanded by the ViraFEST assay with viral peptide pools were then sequenced. The post-vaccine samples were taken, at the median, 72 days after the second dose.

Sequenced by immunoSEQ multiplex PCR; TCRdb stores in-frame clones only, minus some. The table has about 40,000 clones, under 70% seen once; the top ten hold 6.5% to 8.5%. About this clone itself: Its target is unknown.

Following 10 days of culture, CD4+ T cells were isolated. Two doses of either BNT162b2 or mRNA-1273 were given to each participant. All vaccine recipients tested negative for nucleocapsid antibodies and had never contracted SARS-CoV-2 infection. Trimming pared 0 bases from V and 0 bases from J, leaving 17 bases between. Germline V gene data show CDR1 as MNHEY and CDR2 as SMNVEV (reference sequence). The CDR3 extends over 19 amino acids. Sequences were derived from CD4+ T cells from PBMCs cultured without peptide, sampled after COVID-19 vaccination. The chain couples TRBV27 to TRBJ1-4, with D uncertain. The clonotype originates from a human donor who received a COVID-19 vaccine. The CDR3 region is CASSLSVRQAKATNEKLFF. CDR3 DNA: TGTGCCAGCAGTTTATCGGTGCGGCAGGCTAAAGCAACTAATGAAAAACTGTTTTTT.